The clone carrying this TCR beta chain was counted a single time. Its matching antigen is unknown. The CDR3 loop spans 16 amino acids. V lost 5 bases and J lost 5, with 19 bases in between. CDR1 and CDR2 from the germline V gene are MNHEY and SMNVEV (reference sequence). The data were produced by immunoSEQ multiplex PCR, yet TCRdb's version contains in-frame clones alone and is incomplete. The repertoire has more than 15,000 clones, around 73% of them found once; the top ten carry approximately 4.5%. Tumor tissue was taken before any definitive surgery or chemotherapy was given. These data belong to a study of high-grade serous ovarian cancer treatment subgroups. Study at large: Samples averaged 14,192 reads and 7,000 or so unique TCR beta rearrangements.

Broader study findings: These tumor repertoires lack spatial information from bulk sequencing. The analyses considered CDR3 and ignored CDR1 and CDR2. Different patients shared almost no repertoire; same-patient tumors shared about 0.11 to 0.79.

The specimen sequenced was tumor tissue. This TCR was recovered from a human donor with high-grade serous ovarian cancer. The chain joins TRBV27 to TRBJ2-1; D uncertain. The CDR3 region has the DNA TGTGCCAGCAGTCCTCTGGCCGTAGGGCTTAACAATGAGCAGTTCTTC. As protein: CASSPLAVGLNNEQFF.